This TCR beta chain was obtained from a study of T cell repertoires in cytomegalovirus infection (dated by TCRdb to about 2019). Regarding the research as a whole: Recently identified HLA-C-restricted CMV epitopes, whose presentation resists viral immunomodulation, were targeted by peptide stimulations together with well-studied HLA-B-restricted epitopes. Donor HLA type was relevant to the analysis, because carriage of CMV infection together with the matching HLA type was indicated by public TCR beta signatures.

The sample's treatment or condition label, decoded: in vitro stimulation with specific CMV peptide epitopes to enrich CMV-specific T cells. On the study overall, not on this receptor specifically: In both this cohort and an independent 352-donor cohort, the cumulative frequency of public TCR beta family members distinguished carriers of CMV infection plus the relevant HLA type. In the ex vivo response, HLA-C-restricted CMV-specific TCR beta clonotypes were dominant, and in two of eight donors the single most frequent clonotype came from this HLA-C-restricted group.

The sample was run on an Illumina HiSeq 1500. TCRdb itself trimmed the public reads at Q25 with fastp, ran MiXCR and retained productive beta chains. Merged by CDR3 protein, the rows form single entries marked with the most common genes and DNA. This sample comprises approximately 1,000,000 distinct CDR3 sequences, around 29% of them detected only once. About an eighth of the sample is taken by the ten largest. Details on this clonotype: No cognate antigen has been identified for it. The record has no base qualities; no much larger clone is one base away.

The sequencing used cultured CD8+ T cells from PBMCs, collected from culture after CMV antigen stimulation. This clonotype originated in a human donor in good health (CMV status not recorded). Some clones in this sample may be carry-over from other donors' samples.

CDR3 loop: CASSFPGGEQFF. Here is the DNA: TGTGCCAGCTCCTTCCCGGGGGGGGAGCAGTTCTTC. The chain uses TRBV6-1 and TRBJ2-1; 8 central nucleotides agree with TRBD2. The CDR3, cysteine through phenylalanine, is 12 amino acids long. The read is trimmed to its CDR3 DNA, 36 bases read in frame from base 1. Trimming leaves V shorter by 8 bases and J shorter by 10 bases, with the junction holding 7 bases beyond the gene matches. From a lookup of the germline V gene, CDR1 and CDR2 are MNHNS and SASEGT.